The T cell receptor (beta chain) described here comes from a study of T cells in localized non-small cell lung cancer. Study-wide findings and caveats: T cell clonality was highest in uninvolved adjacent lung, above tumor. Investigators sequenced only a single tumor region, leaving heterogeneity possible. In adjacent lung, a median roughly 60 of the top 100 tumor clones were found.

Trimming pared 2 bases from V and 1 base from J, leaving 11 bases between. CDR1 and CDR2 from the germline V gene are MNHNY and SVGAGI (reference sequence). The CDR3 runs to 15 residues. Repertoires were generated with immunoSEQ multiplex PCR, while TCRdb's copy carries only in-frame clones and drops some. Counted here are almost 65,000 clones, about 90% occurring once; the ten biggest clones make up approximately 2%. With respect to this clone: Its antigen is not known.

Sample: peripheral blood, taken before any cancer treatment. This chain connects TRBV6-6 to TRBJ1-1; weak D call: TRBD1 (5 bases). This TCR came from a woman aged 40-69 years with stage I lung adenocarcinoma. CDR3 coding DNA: TGTGCCAGCAGTTACAATCGGCAGGGGAACACTGAAGCTTTCTTT. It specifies CASSYNRQGNTEAFF.